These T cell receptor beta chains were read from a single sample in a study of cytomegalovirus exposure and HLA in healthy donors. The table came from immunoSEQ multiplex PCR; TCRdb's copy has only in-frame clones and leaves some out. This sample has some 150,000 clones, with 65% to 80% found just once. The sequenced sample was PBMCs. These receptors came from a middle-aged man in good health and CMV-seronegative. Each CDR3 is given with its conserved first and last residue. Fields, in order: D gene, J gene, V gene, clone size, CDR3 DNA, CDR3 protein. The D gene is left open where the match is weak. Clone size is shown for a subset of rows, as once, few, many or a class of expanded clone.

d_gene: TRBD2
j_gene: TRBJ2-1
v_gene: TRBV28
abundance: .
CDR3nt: TGTGCCAGCAGTTTGGGGGAGGGCCGTTTGTTCTTC
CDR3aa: CASSLGEGRLFF

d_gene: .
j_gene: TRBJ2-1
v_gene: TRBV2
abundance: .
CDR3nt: TGTGCCAGCAGTGGGTTAGCGCACGGGGGTGAGCAGTTCTTC
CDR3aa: CASSGLAHGGEQFF

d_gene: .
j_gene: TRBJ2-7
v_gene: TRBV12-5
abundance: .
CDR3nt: TGTGCTAGTGGCCCGGGTGCCTACGAGCAGTACTTC
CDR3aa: CASGPGAYEQYF

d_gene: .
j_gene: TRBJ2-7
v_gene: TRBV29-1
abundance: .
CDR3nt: TGCAGCGTTGTGGGTTTCGGGGGATTGGACGAGCAGTACTTC
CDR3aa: CSVVGFGGLDEQYF

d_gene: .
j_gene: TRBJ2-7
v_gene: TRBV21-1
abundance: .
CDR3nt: TGTGCCAGCAGGTCGCCGGGACAGGGGGTCCACGAGCAGTACTTC
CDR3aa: CASRSPGQGVHEQYF

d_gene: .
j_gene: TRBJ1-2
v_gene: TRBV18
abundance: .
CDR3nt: TGTGCCAGCTCACCAGGCGACGGCCCGGGTATTTATGGCTACACCTTC
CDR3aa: CASSPGDGPGIYGYTF

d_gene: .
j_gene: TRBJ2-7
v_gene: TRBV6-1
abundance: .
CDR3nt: TGTGCCAGCAGTGTTTTGGCGGGGGAGCAGTACTTC
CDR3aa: CASSVLAGEQYF

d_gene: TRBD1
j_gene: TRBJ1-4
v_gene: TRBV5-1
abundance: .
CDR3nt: TGCGCCAGCAGCCCATCTCCGGGACAGCAAAATGAAAAACTGTTTTTT
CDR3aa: CASSPSPGQQNEKLFF

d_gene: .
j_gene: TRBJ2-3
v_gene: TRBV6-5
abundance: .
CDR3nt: TGTGCCAGCAGTTTCAGCCGCCGACAGGACACAGATACGCAGTATTTT
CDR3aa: CASSFSRRQDTDTQYF

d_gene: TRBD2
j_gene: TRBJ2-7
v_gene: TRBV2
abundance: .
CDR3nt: TGTGCCAGCCTGGGGGGGGGCTACGAGCAGTACTTC
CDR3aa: CASLGGGYEQYF

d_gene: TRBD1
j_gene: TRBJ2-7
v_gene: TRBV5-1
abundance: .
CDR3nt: TGCGCCAGCAGAGACGACAGGGGGGCAGCCTACGAGCAGTACTTC
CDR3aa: CASRDDRGAAYEQYF

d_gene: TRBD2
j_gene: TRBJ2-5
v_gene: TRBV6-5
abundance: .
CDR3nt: TGTGCCAGCAGTTACCTAGCGGGAATGGAGACCCAGTACTTC
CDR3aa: CASSYLAGMETQYF

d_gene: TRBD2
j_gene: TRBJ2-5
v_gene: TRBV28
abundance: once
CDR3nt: TGTGCCAGCAATCTTTCTCGGGGAGGGGAGACCCAGTACTTC
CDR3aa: CASNLSRGGETQYF

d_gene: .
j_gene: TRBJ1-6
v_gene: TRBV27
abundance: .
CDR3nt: TGTGCCAGCAGTCGGGGTTTCGGGAACTATAATTCACCCCTCCACTTT
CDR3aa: CASSRGFGNYNSPLHF

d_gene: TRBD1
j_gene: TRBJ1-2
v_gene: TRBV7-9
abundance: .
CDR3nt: TGTTCCAGCAGCTCCGTAGTTTCGGACAGGGTCTTCTCGGACTATGGCTACACCTTC
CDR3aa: CSSSSVVSDRVFSDYGYTF

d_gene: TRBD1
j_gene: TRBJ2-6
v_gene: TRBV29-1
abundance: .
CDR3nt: TGCAGCGTTGGGTGGTATCGACAGGGGGCGGAGGGGATTGGGGCCAACGTCCTGACTTTC
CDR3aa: CSVGWYRQGAEGIGANVLTF

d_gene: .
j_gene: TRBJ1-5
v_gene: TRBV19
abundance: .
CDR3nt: TGTGCCAGTAGTATTAAGGGGCAGTTTAATCAGCCCCAGCATTTT
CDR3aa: CASSIKGQFNQPQHF

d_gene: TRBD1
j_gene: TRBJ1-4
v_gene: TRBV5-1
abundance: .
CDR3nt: TGCGCCAGCAGTTCCGGGACAGGGGGCCTCCTCAATGAAAAACTGTTTTTT
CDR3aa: CASSSGTGGLLNEKLFF

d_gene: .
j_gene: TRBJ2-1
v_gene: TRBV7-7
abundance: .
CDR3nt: TGTGCTAGCAGCTCCACCCCCACTATCTCCGGGGTCAATGAGCAGTTCTTC
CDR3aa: CASSSTPTISGVNEQFF

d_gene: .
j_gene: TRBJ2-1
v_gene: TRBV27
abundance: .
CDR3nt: TGTGCCAGCAGTTTGGACACAAAAAGATACAATGAGCAGTTCTTC
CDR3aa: CASSLDTKRYNEQFF

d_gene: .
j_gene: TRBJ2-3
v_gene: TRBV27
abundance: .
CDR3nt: TGTGCCAGCAGTATCTCAAGCGGGCATGGGAGCACAGATACGCAGTATTTT
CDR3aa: CASSISSGHGSTDTQYF

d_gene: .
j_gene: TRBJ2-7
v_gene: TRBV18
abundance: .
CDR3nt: TGTGCCAGCTCACCACTGTCTGGACAGTCCTACGAGCAGTACTTC
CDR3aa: CASSPLSGQSYEQYF

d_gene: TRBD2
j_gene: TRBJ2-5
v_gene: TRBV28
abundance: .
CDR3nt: TGTGCCAGCGGAACTAGCGGGGAAGAGACCCAGTACTTC
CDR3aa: CASGTSGEETQYF

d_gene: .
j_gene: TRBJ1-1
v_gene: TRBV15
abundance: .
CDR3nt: TGTGCCACCAGCAGAGGAGGGAGTGCGACCACTGAAGCTTTCTTT
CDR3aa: CATSRGGSATTEAFF

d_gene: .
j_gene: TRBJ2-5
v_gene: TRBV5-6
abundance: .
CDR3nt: TGTGCCACTCATGGATCAGCGGTAACCCAAGAGACCCAGTACTTC
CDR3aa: CATHGSAVTQETQYF

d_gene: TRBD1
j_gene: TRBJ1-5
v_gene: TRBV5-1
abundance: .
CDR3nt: TGCGCCAGCAGCTCGACAGGGGGCGAAAGTCAGCCCCAGCATTTT
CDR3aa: CASSSTGGESQPQHF

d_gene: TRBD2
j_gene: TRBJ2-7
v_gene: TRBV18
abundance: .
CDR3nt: TGTGCCAGCTCACGCTCGACTAGCGGAAACTACGAGCAGTACTTC
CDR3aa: CASSRSTSGNYEQYF

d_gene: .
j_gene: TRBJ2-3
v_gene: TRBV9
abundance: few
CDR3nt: TGTGCCAGCAGCGCCTACTTAGATACGCAGTATTTT
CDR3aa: CASSAYLDTQYF

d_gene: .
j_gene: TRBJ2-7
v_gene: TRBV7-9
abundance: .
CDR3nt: TGTGCCAGCAGCTCTGGACAGTGGGACTCCTACGAGCAGTACTTC
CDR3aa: CASSSGQWDSYEQYF

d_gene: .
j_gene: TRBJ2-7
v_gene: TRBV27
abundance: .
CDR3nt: TGTGCCAGCAGTTTATTTTCAGGAACCTACGAGCAGTACTTC
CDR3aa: CASSLFSGTYEQYF

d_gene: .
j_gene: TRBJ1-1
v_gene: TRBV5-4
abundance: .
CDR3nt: TGTGCCAGCAGCCGGGACAAGATGAACACTGAAGCTTTCTTT
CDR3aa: CASSRDKMNTEAFF

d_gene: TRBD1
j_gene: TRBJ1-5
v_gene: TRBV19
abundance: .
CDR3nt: TGTGCCAGTAGTAAGGACAGGGGGGAACCCAATCAGCCCCAGCATTTT
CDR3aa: CASSKDRGEPNQPQHF

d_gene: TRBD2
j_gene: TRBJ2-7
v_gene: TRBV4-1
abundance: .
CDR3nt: TGCGCCAGCAGCCAAGATATGTCCGGCGGGAGCAACCTCTACGAGCAGTACTTC
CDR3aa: CASSQDMSGGSNLYEQYF

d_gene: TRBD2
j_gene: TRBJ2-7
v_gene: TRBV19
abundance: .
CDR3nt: TGTGCCAGTAGGGGAGGGACCCTCTACGAGCAGTACTTC
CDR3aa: CASRGGTLYEQYF

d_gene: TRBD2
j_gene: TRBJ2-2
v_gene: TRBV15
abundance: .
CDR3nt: TGTGCCACCAGCCCCGAGGGCGGTCTAGCGGGAGCTGTCACCGGGGAGCTGTTTTTT
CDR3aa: CATSPEGGLAGAVTGELFF

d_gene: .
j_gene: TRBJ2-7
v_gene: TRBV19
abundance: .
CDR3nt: TGTGCCAGTAGTCCGGGATTAACCTACGAGCAGTACTTC
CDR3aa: CASSPGLTYEQYF

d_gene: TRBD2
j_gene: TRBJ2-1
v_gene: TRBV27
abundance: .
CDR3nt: TGTGCCAGTGGGGCTAGCGGTAATGAGCAGTTCTTC
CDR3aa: CASGASGNEQFF

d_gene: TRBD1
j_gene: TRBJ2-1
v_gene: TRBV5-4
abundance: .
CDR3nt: TGTGCCAGCAGCACGCCGGGACAGGGTGTGAATGAGCAGTTCTTC
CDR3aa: CASSTPGQGVNEQFF

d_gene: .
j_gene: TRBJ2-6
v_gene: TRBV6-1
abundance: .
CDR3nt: TGTGCCAGCAGTGAAATATGGGTCTCTGGGGCCAACGGCCTGACTTTC
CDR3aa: CASSEIWVSGANGLTF

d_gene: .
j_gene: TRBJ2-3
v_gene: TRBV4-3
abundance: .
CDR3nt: TGCGCCAGCAGCCAAGAATCTGGGAGCACGCAGTATTTT
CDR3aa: CASSQESGSTQYF

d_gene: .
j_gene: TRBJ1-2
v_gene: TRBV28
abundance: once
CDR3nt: TGTGCCAGCAGTTTATCATATGGAGGGTGGAACACCTTC
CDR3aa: CASSLSYGGWNTF

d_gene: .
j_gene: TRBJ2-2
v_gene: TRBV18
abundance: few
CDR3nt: TGTGCCAGCTCGGAGCAGAACACCGGGGAGCTGTTTTTT
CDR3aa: CASSEQNTGELFF

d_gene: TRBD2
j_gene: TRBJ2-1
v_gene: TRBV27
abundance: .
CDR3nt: TGTGCCAGCAGTCCATTTCTAGCGGGAGGAAATGAGCAGTTCTTC
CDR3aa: CASSPFLAGGNEQFF

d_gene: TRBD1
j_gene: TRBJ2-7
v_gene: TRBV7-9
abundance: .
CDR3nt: TGTGCCAGCGGAAAAGCCGGGACAGGGACCTACGAGCAGTACTTC
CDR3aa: CASGKAGTGTYEQYF

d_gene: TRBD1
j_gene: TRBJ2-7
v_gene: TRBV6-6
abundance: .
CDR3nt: TGTGCCAGCAGTCCCAGGGACAGGGCAACCTACGAGCAGTACTTC
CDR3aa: CASSPRDRATYEQYF

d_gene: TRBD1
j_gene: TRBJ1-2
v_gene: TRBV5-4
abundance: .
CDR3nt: TGTGCCAGCAGCTTGAAGGACAGGTTCTATGGCTACACCTTC
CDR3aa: CASSLKDRFYGYTF

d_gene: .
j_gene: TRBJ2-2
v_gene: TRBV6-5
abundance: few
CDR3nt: TGTGCCAGTAGCGCGGTCTTCACCGGGGAGCTGTTTTTT
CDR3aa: CASSAVFTGELFF

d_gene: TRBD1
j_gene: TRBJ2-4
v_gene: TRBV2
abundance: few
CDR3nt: TGTGCCAGCAGATACAGGGGCAGGACCAAAAACATTCAGTACTTC
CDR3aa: CASRYRGRTKNIQYF

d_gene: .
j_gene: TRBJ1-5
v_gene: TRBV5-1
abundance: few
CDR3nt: TGCGCCAGCAGCTTGAACATTGGAGGGGATCAGCCCCAGCATTTT
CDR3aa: CASSLNIGGDQPQHF

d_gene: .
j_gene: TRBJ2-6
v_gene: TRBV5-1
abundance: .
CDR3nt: TGCGCCAGCAGAAGTCAGGTTGGGGCCAACGGCCTGACTTTC
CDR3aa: CASRSQVGANGLTF

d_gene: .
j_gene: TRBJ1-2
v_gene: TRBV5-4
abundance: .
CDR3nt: TGTGCCAGCAGCTTGGCCCGGGTAGGAAGCGGCTACACCTTC
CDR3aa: CASSLARVGSGYTF

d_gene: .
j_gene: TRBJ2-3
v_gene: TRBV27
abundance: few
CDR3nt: TGTGCCAGCAGCGGGGTGCGCAGTGCGCAGTATTTT
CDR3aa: CASSGVRSAQYF

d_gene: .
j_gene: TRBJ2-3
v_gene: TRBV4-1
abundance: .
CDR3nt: TGCGCCAGCGGGAGTGGAGATACGCAGTATTTT
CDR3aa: CASGSGDTQYF

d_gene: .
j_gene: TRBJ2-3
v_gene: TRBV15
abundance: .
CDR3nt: TGTGCCACCAGCAGAGATAAACTAGGACCAGATACGCAGTATTTT
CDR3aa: CATSRDKLGPDTQYF

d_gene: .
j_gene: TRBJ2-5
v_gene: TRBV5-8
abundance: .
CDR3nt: TGTGCCAGCAGCTTGGAGCCGGGGTCGGAGACCCAGTACTTC
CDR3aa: CASSLEPGSETQYF